This T cell receptor (beta chain) is drawn from a study of blood T cell repertoires in COVID-19. The wider study: Samples taken during acute and convalescent COVID-19 were collected in the United States, Italy and Spain. T cells, B-cell-depleted T cells, or PBMCs provided the cDNA or gDNA that served as material.

Trimming cost V 5 bases and J 10 bases, with 14 bases left between them. CDR1 is MNHEY and CDR2 is SVGAGI in the germline V gene. The CDR3 is 12 amino acids. This clone occurred once. Original analysis: Cell counts per sample came from amplifying reference gene primers. This table comes from immunoSEQ multiplex PCR, and its TCRdb copy is limited to in-frame clones, with some not included. V and J calls plus clone size are reproduced from that table; the DNA served to infer D and trimming. The sample holds around 700,000 clones, about nine tenths seen once. The chain has TRBV6-5 and TRBJ1-1; no definite D call. Sequencing was done on a sample of peripheral blood. The origin of this receptor is a woman younger than 35 with acute or convalescent COVID-19. The CDR3 loop reads CASSPGGTPAFF. CDR3 sequence (DNA): TGTGCCAGCAGTCCCGGAGGCACCCCAGCTTTCTTT.